The rows below give T cell receptor beta chains drawn from one sample of a study of sequential checkpoint blockade in melanoma. Sequencing used immunoSEQ multiplex PCR; TCRdb keeps in-frame clones, though not all of them. The table has about 10,000 clones, approximately 82% seen once. Sequenced here: CD8+ T cells sorted from blood (inferred from file names), sampled from a patient given nivolumab and ipilimumab in sequence. Receptors originate from a human donor with melanoma. Each CDR3 is given with its conserved first and last residue. D genes are given only for firm matches. Some rows have no size entry. The others give once, few or many, or a class for an expanded clone.

15 | TRBJ2-2 | NA | NA | TRBV6-5 | TGTGCCAGCAGAACCGGGACTCAGAACACCGGGGAGCTGTTTTTT | CASRTGTQNTGELFF
15 | TRBJ2-7 | few | NA | TRBV28 | TGTGCCAGCAGCCTTAGCGGTCCACCCTCCGCCGAGCAGTACTTC | CASSLSGPPSAEQYF
17 | TRBJ2-1 | NA | TRBD1 | TRBV19 | TGTGCCAGTAGTATGGGAACCGGGACAGGGGCCTACAATGAGCAGTTCTTC | CASSMGTGTGAYNEQFF
15 | TRBJ2-7 | NA | TRBD1 | TRBV9 | TGTGCCAGCAGCGTTAACCGGGACAGTTCCTACGAGCAGTACTTC | CASSVNRDSSYEQYF
14 | TRBJ2-7 | few | TRBD1 | TRBV19 | TGTGCCAGTAGTATCGGGACAGGGGCCTACGAGCAGTACTTC | CASSIGTGAYEQYF
15 | TRBJ2-1 | NA | TRBD1 | TRBV9 | TGTGCCAGCAGCGAAAGGACAGGGCCCCTAAATGAGCAGTTCTTC | CASSERTGPLNEQFF
13 | TRBJ2-7 | NA | NA | TRBV6-1 | TGTGCCAGCACAACAGGGCCTGTCTACGAGCAGTACTTC | CASTTGPVYEQYF
15 | TRBJ2-3 | NA | TRBD2 | TRBV5-1 | TGCGCCAGCAGCTGGACTAGCGGTCCCACAGATACGCAGTATTTT | CASSWTSGPTDTQYF
13 | TRBJ2-7 | NA | NA | TRBV5-4 | TGTGCCAGCAGCTTGGACAAATCTGGCGAGCAGTACTTC | CASSLDKSGEQYF
10 | TRBJ1-2 | NA | NA | TRBV29-1 | TGCAGCGTGGACAGTGGTGGCTACACCTTC | CSVDSGGYTF
15 | TRBJ1-1 | once | NA | TRBV27 | TGTGCCAGCAGTTTAGGGCAGGGTTTGAACACTGAAGCTTTCTTT | CASSLGQGLNTEAFF
12 | TRBJ2-7 | NA | NA | TRBV11-2 | TGTGCCAGCAGCCAGACAGATTACGAGCAGTACTTC | CASSQTDYEQYF
17 | TRBJ1-1 | NA | NA | TRBV27 | TGTGCCAGCAGTTTATATCCGGGACATTCTTTGGGCGCTGAAGCTTTCTTT | CASSLYPGHSLGAEAFF
15 | TRBJ2-5 | NA | TRBD2 | TRBV7-8 | TGTGCCAGCAGCTATAGCGGGAGGAGGCAAGAGACCCAGTACTTC | CASSYSGRRQETQYF
19 | TRBJ2-6 | few | TRBD1 | TRBV27 | TGTGCCAGCAGTTTACTTATAGGGACAGGGGACTCTGGGGCCAACGTCCTGACTTTC | CASSLLIGTGDSGANVLTF
13 | TRBJ2-5 | NA | TRBD1 | TRBV11-2 | TGTGCCAGCAGATCAACAGGGGAAGAGACCCAGTACTTC | CASRSTGEETQYF
15 | TRBJ1-1 | NA | NA | TRBV9 | TGTGCCAGCAGCGTAGATGTGACCTCAGGCACTGAAGCTTTCTTT | CASSVDVTSGTEAFF
13 | TRBJ1-1 | NA | NA | TRBV5-5 | TGTGCCAGCAGCTTTTCGCCAGGGACTGAAGCTTTCTTT | CASSFSPGTEAFF
14 | TRBJ2-7 | NA | NA | TRBV5-6 | TGTGCCAGCAGCTTGACAGGGTTCGCCTACGAGCAGTACTTC | CASSLTGFAYEQYF
15 | TRBJ2-7 | NA | NA | TRBV11-2 | TGTGCCAGCAGCTCTGAGAGGCAGAGAGTCTACGAGCAGTACTTC | CASSSERQRVYEQYF
15 | TRBJ1-4 | NA | NA | TRBV6-1 | TGTGCCAGCAGTGAAACGGCGGCAACTAATGAAAAACTGTTTTTT | CASSETAATNEKLFF
12 | TRBJ2-7 | NA | NA | TRBV7-2 | TGTGCCAGCAGCTTACCAGGGTGGGAGCAGTACTTC | CASSLPGWEQYF
13 | TRBJ1-1 | NA | NA | TRBV19 | TGTGCCAGTAGTATAGTTGGAGGTTTTGAAGCTTTCTTT | CASSIVGGFEAFF
13 | TRBJ2-3 | NA | NA | TRBV27 | TGTGCCAGCATGCCGGGGATCACAGATACGCAGTATTTT | CASMPGITDTQYF
14 | TRBJ2-7 | NA | NA | TRBV2 | TGTGCCAGACAGGACCCAGTCGGTTCCTACGAGCAGTACTTC | CARQDPVGSYEQYF
15 | TRBJ2-2 | NA | TRBD1 | TRBV5-6 | TGTGCCAGCAGCTTGGATGGGACAGTCACCGGGGAGCTGTTTTTT | CASSLDGTVTGELFF
12 | TRBJ2-7 | NA | NA | TRBV7-8 | TGTGCCAGCAGCCAGCGGAAATACGAGCAGTACTTC | CASSQRKYEQYF
17 | TRBJ2-1 | NA | TRBD2 | TRBV5-4 | TGTGCCAGCAGCTTGGGTAGCGGGATGGGCTCCTACAATGAGCAGTTCTTC | CASSLGSGMGSYNEQFF
14 | TRBJ2-2 | NA | TRBD2 | TRBV19 | TGTGCCAGCAAGATAGCGGGAGGTATCGGGGAGCTGTTTTTT | CASKIAGGIGELFF
12 | TRBJ1-1 | NA | TRBD1 | TRBV4-2 | TGTGCCAGCAGCTACGGGACAGGTGAAGCTTTCTTT | CASSYGTGEAFF
13 | TRBJ2-7 | NA | NA | TRBV15 | TGTGCCACCAGCAGAGGACGGGAGCACGAGCAGTACTTC | CATSRGREHEQYF
14 | TRBJ1-2 | NA | TRBD1 | TRBV6-4 | TGTGCCAGCAGTGACCCTGACAGGGGGTCTGGCTACACCTTC | CASSDPDRGSGYTF
13 | TRBJ2-3 | NA | NA | TRBV30 | TGTGCCTGGAGCCACACAAGCACAGATACGCAGTATTTT | CAWSHTSTDTQYF
17 | TRBJ2-6 | few | NA | TRBV6-4 | TGTGCCAGCAGTGATCGACAGGAAACCTCTGGGGCCAACGTCCTGACTTTC | CASSDRQETSGANVLTF
14 | TRBJ1-2 | few | NA | TRBV18 | TGTGCCAGCTCACCACCGGCAGGATACTATGGCTACACCTTC | CASSPPAGYYGYTF
12 | TRBJ2-1 | NA | NA | TRBV7-8 | TGTGCCAGCAGCTTAGGGGGCGATGAGCAGTTCTTC | CASSLGGDEQFF
14 | TRBJ2-2 | NA | TRBD1 | TRBV27 | TGTGCCAGCAGTTTAACAGGGGGGAATCGGGAGCTGTTTTTT | CASSLTGGNRELFF
16 | TRBJ2-7 | NA | TRBD2 | TRBV28 | TGTGCCAGCAGCAAACTAGCGGGAGACGTCGTTGGCGAGCAGTACTTC | CASSKLAGDVVGEQYF
15 | TRBJ2-1 | NA | TRBD2 | TRBV28 | TGTGCCAGCAGTTTGACTAGCGTTAACTACAATGAGCAGTTCTTC | CASSLTSVNYNEQFF
15 | TRBJ1-1 | NA | NA | TRBV15 | TGTGCCACCAGCAGAGGTAGACACGTTACCACTGAAGCTTTCTTT | CATSRGRHVTTEAFF